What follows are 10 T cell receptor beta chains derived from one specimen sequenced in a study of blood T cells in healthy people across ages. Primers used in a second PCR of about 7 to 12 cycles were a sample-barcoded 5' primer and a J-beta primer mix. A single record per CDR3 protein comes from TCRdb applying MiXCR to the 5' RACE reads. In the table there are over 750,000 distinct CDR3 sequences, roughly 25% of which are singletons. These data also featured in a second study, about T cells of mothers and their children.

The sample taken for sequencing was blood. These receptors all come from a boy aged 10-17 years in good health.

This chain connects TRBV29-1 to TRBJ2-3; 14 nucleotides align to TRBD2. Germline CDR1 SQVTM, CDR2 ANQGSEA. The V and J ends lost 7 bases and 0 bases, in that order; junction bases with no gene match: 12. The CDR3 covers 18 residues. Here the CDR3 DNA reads TGCAGCGCCCGGGGACTAGCGGGAGATGGCGCGAGCACAGATACGCAGTATTTT. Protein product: CSARGLAGDGASTDTQYF.

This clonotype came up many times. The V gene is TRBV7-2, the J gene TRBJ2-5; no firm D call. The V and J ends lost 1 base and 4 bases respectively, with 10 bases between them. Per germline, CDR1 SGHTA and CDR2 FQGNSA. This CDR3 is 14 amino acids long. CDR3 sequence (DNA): TGTGCCAGCAGCTTAGTCGTGGGTCTAGAGACCCAGTACTTC. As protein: CASSLVVGLETQYF.

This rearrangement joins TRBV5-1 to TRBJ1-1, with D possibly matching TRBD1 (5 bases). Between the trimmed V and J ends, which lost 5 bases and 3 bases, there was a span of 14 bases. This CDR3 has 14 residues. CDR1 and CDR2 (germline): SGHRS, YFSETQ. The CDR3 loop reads CASRTGGVDTEAFF. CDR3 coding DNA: TGCGCCAGCAGGACGGGGGGGGTGGACACTGAAGCTTTCTTT.

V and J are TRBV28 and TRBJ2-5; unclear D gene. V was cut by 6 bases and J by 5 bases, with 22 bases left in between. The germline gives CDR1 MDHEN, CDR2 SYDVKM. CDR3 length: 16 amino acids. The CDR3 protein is CASSPALSRVGETQYF. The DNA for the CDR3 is TGTGCCAGCAGCCCAGCTCTTAGTCGGGTAGGGGAGACCCAGTACTTC.

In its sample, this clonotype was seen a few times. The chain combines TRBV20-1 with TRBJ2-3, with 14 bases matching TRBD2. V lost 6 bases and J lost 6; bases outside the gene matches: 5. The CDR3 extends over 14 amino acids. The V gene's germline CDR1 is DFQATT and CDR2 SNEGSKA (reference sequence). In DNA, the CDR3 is TGCAGTGCACGGACTAGCGGGAGGTACGATACGCAGTATTTT. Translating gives CSARTSGRYDTQYF.

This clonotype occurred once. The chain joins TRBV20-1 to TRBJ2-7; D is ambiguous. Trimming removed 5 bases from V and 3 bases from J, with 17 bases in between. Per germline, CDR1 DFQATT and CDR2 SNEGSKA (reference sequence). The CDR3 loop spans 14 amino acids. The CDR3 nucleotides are TGCAGTGCTGCGACTGGCGGTATGGACTACGAGCAGTACTTC. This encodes CSAATGGMDYEQYF.

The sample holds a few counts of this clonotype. CDR3 sequence reads: CASSINRDGKNEQFF. DNA for the CDR3: TGTGCCAGTAGTATCAACAGGGACGGGAAAAATGAGCAGTTCTTC. The rearrangement uses TRBV19 and TRBJ2-1, with TRBD1 as a possible D gene (6 bases). Per the germline V gene, CDR1 is LNHDA and CDR2 is SQIVND (reference sequence). This CDR3 has 15 amino acids. The ends were cut back, 3 bases at V and 7 bases at J, with 16 bases in the middle.

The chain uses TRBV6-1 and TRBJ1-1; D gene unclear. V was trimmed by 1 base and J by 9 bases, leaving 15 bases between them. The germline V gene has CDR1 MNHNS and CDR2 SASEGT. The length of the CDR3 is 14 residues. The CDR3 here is CASSEVPSGGQAFF. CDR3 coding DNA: TGTGCCAGCAGTGAAGTCCCAAGCGGAGGCCAAGCTTTCTTT.

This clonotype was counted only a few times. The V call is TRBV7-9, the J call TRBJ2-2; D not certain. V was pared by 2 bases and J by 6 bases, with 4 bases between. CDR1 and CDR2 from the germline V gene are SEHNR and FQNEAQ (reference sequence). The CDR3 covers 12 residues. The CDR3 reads CASSLRSGELFF. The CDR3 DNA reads TGTGCCAGCAGCTTACGGTCCGGGGAGCTGTTTTTT.

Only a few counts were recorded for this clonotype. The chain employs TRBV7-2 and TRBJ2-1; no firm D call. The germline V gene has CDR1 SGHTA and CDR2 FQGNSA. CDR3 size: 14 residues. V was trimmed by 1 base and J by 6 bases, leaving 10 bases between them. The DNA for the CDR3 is TGTGCCAGCAGCTTAGGACCAGACGCCAATGAGCAGTTCTTC. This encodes CASSLGPDANEQFF. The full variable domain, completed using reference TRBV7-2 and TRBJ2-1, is GAGVSQSPSNKVTEKGKDVELRCDPISGHTALYWYRQSLGQGLEFLIYFQGNSAPDKSGLPSDRFSAERTGGSVSTLTIQRTQQEDSAVYLCASSLGPDANEQFFGPGTRLTVL.